This TCR beta chain was found in a study of EBV T-cell therapy then PD-1 blockade in nasopharyngeal carcinoma. The treatment is: AdE1-LMPpoly-expanded autologous EBV-specific T-cell therapy followed by anti-PD-1 nivolumab. The sample holds a few counts of this clone. Its antigen is unknown. TCRdb's table, derived via immunoSEQ multiplex PCR, lists solely in-frame clones and lacks some. The sample lists 11,000 to 15,000 clones, 80% to 90% occurring once. The CDR3 spans 16 residues. J lost 0 bases, V lost 5 bases, and 6 bases had no gene match. Germline assignment: CDR1 SEHNR and CDR2 FQNEAQ (reference sequence).

The sample in question was CD8+ T cells from blood, obtained at approximately day 99 from a patient whose treatment included autologous EBV-specific T cells and nivolumab. The clonotype originates from a man in his forties with nasopharyngeal carcinoma. The chain combines TRBV7-9 with TRBJ2-1; 8 nucleotides align to TRBD1. As DNA, the CDR3 is TGTGCCAGCAGCGACACAGGGGGGAGCTCCTACAATGAGCAGTTCTTC. It translates to CASSDTGGSSYNEQFF.